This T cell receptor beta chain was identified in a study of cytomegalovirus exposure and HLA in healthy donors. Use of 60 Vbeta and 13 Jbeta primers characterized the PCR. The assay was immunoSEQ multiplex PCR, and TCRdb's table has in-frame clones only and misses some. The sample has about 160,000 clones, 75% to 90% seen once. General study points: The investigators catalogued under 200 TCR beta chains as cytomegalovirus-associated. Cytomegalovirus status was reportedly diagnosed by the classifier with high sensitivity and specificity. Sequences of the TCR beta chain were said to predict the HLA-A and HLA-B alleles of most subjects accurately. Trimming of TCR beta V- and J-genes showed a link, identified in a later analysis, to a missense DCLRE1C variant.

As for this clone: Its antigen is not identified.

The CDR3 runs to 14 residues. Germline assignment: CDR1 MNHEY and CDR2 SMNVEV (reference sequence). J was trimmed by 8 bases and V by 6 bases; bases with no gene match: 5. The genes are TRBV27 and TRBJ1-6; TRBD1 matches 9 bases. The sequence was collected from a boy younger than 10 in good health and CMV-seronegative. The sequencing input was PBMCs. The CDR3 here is CASSSGTGYSPLHF. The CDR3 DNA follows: TGTGCCAGCAGCTCCGGGACAGGGTATTCACCCCTCCACTTT.